Sequencing of this T cell receptor (beta chain) was carried out in a study of beta chain features in type 1 diabetes. General study findings and limits: Fewer junction insertions and more nucleotide deletions appeared in type 1 diabetes patients. Equally in patients and controls, PCR might preferentially amplify shorter templates. Moderate yet significant TCRB CDR3 shortening was seen in Type 1 diabetes patients in all four CD4+ subsets.

Every bit of the isolated RNA underwent reverse transcription, so sequencing read expressed TCRB transcripts. Here immunoSEQ multiplex PCR was the method, and the copy in TCRdb shows in-frame clones only, minus some. The data contain some 44,000 clones, approximately 68% of them singletons. The length of the CDR3 is 14 residues. The ends were cut back, 5 bases at V and 7 bases at J, with 15 bases in the middle. The germline V gene has CDR1 SGHTA and CDR2 FQGNSA. In its sample, this clone was seen a few times. Its antigen is not identified. The chain links TRBV7-2 to TRBJ1-5; D uncertain. Sequenced material: Tregs from blood. The receptor was derived from a woman aged 18-35 years with type 1 diabetes. CDR3 DNA sequence: TGTGCCAGCAGCCCCCGCTTTAGAGGGCAGCCCCAGCATTTT. This gives the protein CASSPRFRGQPQHF.